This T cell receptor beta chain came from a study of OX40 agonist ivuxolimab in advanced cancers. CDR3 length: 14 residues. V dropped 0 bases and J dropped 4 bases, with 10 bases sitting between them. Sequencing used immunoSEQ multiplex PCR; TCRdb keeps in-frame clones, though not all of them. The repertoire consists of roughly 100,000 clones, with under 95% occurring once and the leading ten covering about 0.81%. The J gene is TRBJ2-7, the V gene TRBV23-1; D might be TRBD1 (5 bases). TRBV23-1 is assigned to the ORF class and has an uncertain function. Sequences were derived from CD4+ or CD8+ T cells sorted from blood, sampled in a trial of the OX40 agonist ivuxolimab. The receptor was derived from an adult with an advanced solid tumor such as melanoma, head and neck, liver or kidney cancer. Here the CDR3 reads CASSQSGHVYEQYF. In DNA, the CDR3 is TGCGCCAGCAGTCAATCTGGACATGTGTACGAGCAGTACTTC.